These T cell receptor beta chains were read from a single sample in a study of blood T cells in healthy people across ages. TCRdb analysed the 5' RACE reads with MiXCR anew, one entry per CDR3 protein. The sample gives around 1,700,000 distinct CDR3 sequences, 28% of which show up once; 7.7% is in the top ten. Sequences were obtained from blood. The receptors shown here come from a woman in her 30s in good health. Both conserved end residues are part of each CDR3. Fields, in order: CDR3 DNA, CDR3 protein, V gene, J gene, D gene, clone size. The D gene is left open where the match is weak. The listing skips clone size in some rows; elsewhere it reads once, few, many or a size class.

DNA: TGTGCCAGCAGCTTATGGCCGGGACGGGCGAGCACTGAAGCTTTCTTT
CDR3: CASSLWPGRASTEAFF
V: TRBV7-2
J: TRBJ1-1
D: -
size: -

DNA: TGTGCCAGTATTGAAGAGAACACTGAAGCTTTCTTT
CDR3: CASIEENTEAFF
V: TRBV19
J: TRBJ1-1
D: -
size: few

DNA: TGTGCCAGCAGCTTGGGGACAGGGGCCGGCTACGAGCAGTACTTC
CDR3: CASSLGTGAGYEQYF
V: TRBV11-2
J: TRBJ2-7
D: TRBD1
size: -

DNA: TGTGCCAGCAGGGGGACTAGCGGGAGGAGCGGGGAGCTGTTTTTT
CDR3: CASRGTSGRSGELFF
V: TRBV6-6
J: TRBJ2-2
D: TRBD2
size: -

DNA: TGTGCCAGCAGTGTACTAGCGGGAGGACGCGAGCAGTACTTC
CDR3: CASSVLAGGREQYF
V: TRBV25-1
J: TRBJ2-7
D: TRBD2
size: few

DNA: TGTGCCAGCAGTTACGAAGACGTCCTGACTTTC
CDR3: CASSYEDVLTF
V: TRBV6-2/TRBV6-3
J: TRBJ2-6
D: -
size: few

DNA: TGTGCCAGCAGCCAAGAAGTTAGGGCACGAGATACGCAGTATTTT
CDR3: CASSQEVRARDTQYF
V: TRBV14
J: TRBJ2-3
D: -
size: -

DNA: TGTGCCAGCAGCTCGCTCCTGCGGGAGGGAGAGACCCAGTACTTC
CDR3: CASSSLLREGETQYF
V: TRBV7-8
J: TRBJ2-5
D: TRBD2
size: few

DNA: TGTGCCACCAGCAGAGAGCGCCGGTGGGGGGGAGAGACCCAGTACTTC
CDR3: CATSRERRWGGETQYF
V: TRBV15
J: TRBJ2-5
D: TRBD2
size: many

DNA: TGTGCCAGCAGGACTAGCGGGGGGGCGGAGACCCAGTACTTC
CDR3: CASRTSGGAETQYF
V: TRBV2
J: TRBJ2-5
D: TRBD2
size: few

DNA: TGTGCCAGCAGTACTGGGGTGGCAGGGTGGGACAATGAGCAGTTCTTC
CDR3: CASSTGVAGWDNEQFF
V: TRBV28
J: TRBJ2-1
D: -
size: -

DNA: TGTGCCAGCAGCCTATATACTAGCGGGAACACCGGGGAGCTGTTTTTT
CDR3: CASSLYTSGNTGELFF
V: TRBV7-8
J: TRBJ2-2
D: TRBD2
size: few

DNA: TGTGCCAGCAGCTTCCTAGGGACGGCGAACAATCAGCCCCAGCATTTT
CDR3: CASSFLGTANNQPQHF
V: TRBV27
J: TRBJ1-5
D: -
size: -

DNA: TGCGCCAGCAGCTTGTTAAGGTTCGCTGGAAACACCATATATTTT
CDR3: CASSLLRFAGNTIYF
V: TRBV5-1
J: TRBJ1-3
D: -
size: -

DNA: TGCGCCAGCAGCCAAGAGGGCAGGTTGGGTTCACCCCTCCACTTT
CDR3: CASSQEGRLGSPLHF
V: TRBV4-3
J: TRBJ1-6
D: -
size: -

DNA: TGTGCCAGCAGCAGACAGGGGGTGAATGAAAAACTGTTTTTT
CDR3: CASSRQGVNEKLFF
V: TRBV6-5
J: TRBJ1-4
D: TRBD1
size: few

DNA: TGTGCCAGCAGCCGACTCGCTAGCTATCAGCCCCAGCATTTT
CDR3: CASSRLASYQPQHF
V: TRBV7-9
J: TRBJ1-5
D: -
size: -

DNA: TGTGCCAGCAGCTCCAGGGGGGGGAGTGGTTCCTACAATGAGCAGTTCTTC
CDR3: CASSSRGGSGSYNEQFF
V: TRBV7-2
J: TRBJ2-1
D: -
size: -

DNA: TGCAGTGCGAGGAGGGGACAGTTTGGCGCAGATACGCAGTATTTT
CDR3: CSARRGQFGADTQYF
V: TRBV20-1
J: TRBJ2-3
D: -
size: -

DNA: TGCAGTGCTAGAGATCTGGCGGACAGGGGGTTCAATGAGCAGTTCTTC
CDR3: CSARDLADRGFNEQFF
V: TRBV20-1
J: TRBJ2-1
D: TRBD1
size: -

DNA: TGTGCCTGGAGTGAAGGGGCGGCGAGCAATCAGCCCCAGCATTTT
CDR3: CAWSEGAASNQPQHF
V: TRBV30
J: TRBJ1-5
D: -
size: few

DNA: TGTGCCAGCAGTCCGTCCCGGACAGAATACAATGAGCAGTTCTTC
CDR3: CASSPSRTEYNEQFF
V: TRBV6-2/TRBV6-3
J: TRBJ2-1
D: -
size: -

DNA: TGTGCCACCAGCGGCGGTACGGGCTCGAGCTCCTACGAGCAGTACTTC
CDR3: CATSGGTGSSSYEQYF
V: TRBV15
J: TRBJ2-7
D: -
size: few

DNA: TGCGCCAACAGCTTGGCTCCTGCCACTGAAGCTTTCTTT
CDR3: CANSLAPATEAFF
V: TRBV5-1
J: TRBJ1-1
D: -
size: -

DNA: TGTGCCAGCTACCACAGGACGACCGGGGAGCTGTTTTTT
CDR3: CASYHRTTGELFF
V: TRBV18
J: TRBJ2-2
D: -
size: -

DNA: TGTGCCTGGAGTACCCGCGGGGGAGGACGGCCCCTCCACTTT
CDR3: CAWSTRGGGRPLHF
V: TRBV30
J: TRBJ1-6
D: -
size: -

DNA: TGCGCCAGCAGCCAAGCGGGGGGAGTCACAGATACGCAGTATTTT
CDR3: CASSQAGGVTDTQYF
V: TRBV4-1
J: TRBJ2-3
D: TRBD2
size: few

DNA: TGTGCCAGCAGCGCAGTGGGGGCGTACTACGAGCAGTACTTC
CDR3: CASSAVGAYYEQYF
V: TRBV25-1
J: TRBJ2-7
D: -
size: -

DNA: TGCAGTGCTAAAAGGACAGCCACTGAAGCTTTCTTT
CDR3: CSAKRTATEAFF
V: TRBV20-1
J: TRBJ1-1
D: -
size: -

DNA: TGTGCCAGTAGTATAGACCCGGGAGAGGGGACAGATACGCAGTATTTT
CDR3: CASSIDPGEGTDTQYF
V: TRBV19
J: TRBJ2-3
D: -
size: few

DNA: TGTGCCAGCAGCAAAGGAGGTGGCACTGAAGCTTTCTTT
CDR3: CASSKGGGTEAFF
V: TRBV7-3
J: TRBJ1-1
D: -
size: few

DNA: TGTGCCAGCAGTTCTCCCCGGGCCCAGAACTCCCCCTACGAGCAGTACTTC
CDR3: CASSSPRAQNSPYEQYF
V: TRBV12-3/TRBV12-4
J: TRBJ2-7
D: -
size: many

DNA: TGTGCCAGCAGCCAAGGACAGGGCTATAAAGCTTTCTTT
CDR3: CASSQGQGYKAFF
V: TRBV3-1
J: TRBJ1-1
D: TRBD1
size: -

DNA: TGTGCCATTTCCCCCGGGACTAGCGGGAAGACTGAGCAGTTCTTC
CDR3: CAISPGTSGKTEQFF
V: TRBV10-3
J: TRBJ2-1
D: TRBD2
size: few

DNA: TGCAGCGTCGAAGGGTCCTACAATGAGCAGTTCTTC
CDR3: CSVEGSYNEQFF
V: TRBV29-1
J: TRBJ2-1
D: -
size: many

DNA: TGTGCCAGCAGTGTTGCAGTTACCCACGAGCAGTACTTC
CDR3: CASSVAVTHEQYF
V: TRBV2
J: TRBJ2-7
D: -
size: -

DNA: TGCAGTGCTAGAAGCTCCGGGATCCGAGAGACCCAGTACTTC
CDR3: CSARSSGIRETQYF
V: TRBV20-1
J: TRBJ2-5
D: -
size: many

DNA: TGTGCCACCAGTGAGTCAGAATACGAGCAGTACTTC
CDR3: CATSESEYEQYF
V: TRBV24-1
J: TRBJ2-7
D: -
size: -

DNA: TGCAGTGCCTACGCCCTACAGAAGAACACTGAAGCTTTCTTT
CDR3: CSAYALQKNTEAFF
V: TRBV20-1
J: TRBJ1-1
D: -
size: -

DNA: TGCGCCAGCACCTTTGGGGCCCTGAGGGCCGGGGAGCTGTTTTTT
CDR3: CASTFGALRAGELFF
V: TRBV4-1
J: TRBJ2-2
D: -
size: -

DNA: TGTGCCAGCAGCGAACGGTTTTTCGCAGATACGCAGTATTTT
CDR3: CASSERFFADTQYF
V: TRBV9
J: TRBJ2-3
D: -
size: -